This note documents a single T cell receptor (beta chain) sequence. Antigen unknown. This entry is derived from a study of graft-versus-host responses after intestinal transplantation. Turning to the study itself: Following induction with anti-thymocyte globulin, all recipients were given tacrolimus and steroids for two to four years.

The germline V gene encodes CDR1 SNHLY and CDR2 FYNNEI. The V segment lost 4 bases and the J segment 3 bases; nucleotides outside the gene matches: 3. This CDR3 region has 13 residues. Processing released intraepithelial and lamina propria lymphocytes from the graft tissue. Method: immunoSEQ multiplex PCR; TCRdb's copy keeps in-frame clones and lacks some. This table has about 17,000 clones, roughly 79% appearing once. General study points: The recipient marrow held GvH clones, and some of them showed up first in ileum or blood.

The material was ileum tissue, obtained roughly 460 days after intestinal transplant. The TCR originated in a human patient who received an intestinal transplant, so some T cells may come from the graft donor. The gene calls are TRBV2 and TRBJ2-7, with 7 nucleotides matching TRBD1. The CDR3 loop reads CASSGYRGYEQYF. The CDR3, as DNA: TGTGCCAGCAGTGGGTACAGGGGCTACGAGCAGTACTTC. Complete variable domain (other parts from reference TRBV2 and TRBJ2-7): EPEVTQTPSHQVTQMGQEVILRCVPISNHLYFYWYRQILGQKVEFLVSFYNNEISEKSEIFDDQFSVERPDGSNFTLKIRSTKLEDSAMYFCASSGYRGYEQYFGPGTRLTVT.